One sample yielded the 15 T cell receptor beta chains listed below, sequenced in a study of post-analysis software for immune sequencing data. Study conclusions and caveats: Included in a set of 5 or 6 TRBV segments more frequent in patients than controls were TRBV5-6, TRBV5-1 and TRBV20-1.

The authors incorporated unique molecular identifiers into the TCR beta cDNA libraries. TCRdb recomputed calls from the PCR reads with MiXCR, one row per CDR3 protein. The sample includes approximately 400,000 distinct CDR3 sequences, around 37% of them seen just once. Which antigens these TCRs recognize remains unknown. What was sequenced was blood. These receptors were collected from a girl aged 10 to 17 with multiple sclerosis.

This clonotype has more than one count but fewer than ten. The chain links TRBV11-2 to TRBJ2-7; D gene unclear. CDR3 length: 16 amino acids. Trimming cost V 5 bases and J 0 bases, with 17 bases left between them. Per germline, CDR1 SGHAT and CDR2 FQNNGV. CDR3 DNA: TGTGCCAGCAGCCCCTTGGGCAGGACGAGCTCCTACGAGCAGTACTTC. Translating gives CASSPLGRTSSYEQYF.

This chain uses TRBV28 with TRBJ2-1; 11 bases fit TRBD2. V trimming: 3 bases; J trimming: 10 bases; junction bases outside the gene matches: 5. Germline loops: CDR1 MDHEN, CDR2 SYDVKM. The CDR3 sequence is 14 residues long. CDR3 sequence: CASSFSGGADEQFF. Here the CDR3 DNA reads TGTGCCAGCAGTTTTAGCGGGGGGGCCGACGAGCAGTTCTTC.

The rearrangement uses TRBV20-1 and TRBJ1-1; D not resolved. V lost 3 bases and J 3 bases, leaving 8 bases between the germline ends. The V gene's germline CDR1 is DFQATT and CDR2 SNEGSKA (reference sequence). The CDR3 consists of 12 residues. The CDR3 sequence is CSASRRYTEAFF. The CDR3 nucleotides read TGCAGTGCTAGTCGGAGGTACACTGAAGCTTTCTTT.

This clonotype was counted many times. CDR3 DNA sequence: TGCAGCGCCTCGGGGGGAGTTAACTATGGCTACACCTTC. Amino acid sequence: CSASGGVNYGYTF. This chain connects TRBV29-1 to TRBJ1-2, with D possibly being TRBD1 (5 bases). The germline V gene has CDR1 SQVTM and CDR2 ANQGSEA. CDR3 length: 13 residues. V was cut by 7 bases and J by 1 base, with 13 bases left in between.

This clonotype has only a few counts. The chain joins TRBV29-1 to TRBJ2-3; 9 bases line up with TRBD1. Germline loops: CDR1 SQVTM, CDR2 ANQGSEA. Unmatched junction bases numbered 14, after V lost 2 bases and J lost 5 bases. The CDR3 sequence is 17 residues long. The CDR3 nucleotides are TGCAGCGTTGAAAGGGACAGGGATGCATGGATGGGAGATACGCAGTATTTT. This gives the protein CSVERDRDAWMGDTQYF.

This chain joins TRBV20-1 and TRBJ2-3; D possibly matches TRBD1 or TRBD2 (5 bases each). The CDR3 is 12 residues long. Germline loops: CDR1 DFQATT, CDR2 SNEGSKA (reference sequence). V lost 4 bases, J lost 8 bases, and 13 bases lay in between. This CDR3 reads CSATTGRATQYF. CDR3 bases: TGCAGTGCTACCACGGGGCGTGCTACGCAGTATTTT.

This clonotype came up a few times. The chain has TRBV10-3 and TRBJ2-1, with 14 positions matching TRBD2. The CDR3 is 20 residues long. Germline V lookup: CDR1 ENHRY, CDR2 SYGVKD. With 6 bases clipped from V and 0 bases from J, the junction kept 13 bases outside the gene matches. CDR3 in DNA: TGTGCCATCAGGCAAACCGGGACTAGCGGGGGAGAGAGCTCCTACAATGAGCAGTTCTTC. Translating gives CAIRQTGTSGGESSYNEQFF.

In the case of this clonotype: One end of the junction does not line up with germline, which may come from a read error. The chain is built from TRBV20-1 and TRBJ1-4, with D possibly matching TRBD1 (5 bases). CDR1 and CDR2 from the germline V gene are DFQATT and SNEGSKA (reference sequence). The CDR3 is made up of 13 amino acids. The CDR3 loop is CSALQATNENLYF. CDR3 nucleotide sequence: TGCAGTGCTCTACAGGCAACTAATGAAAACCTGTATTTT.

The rearrangement links TRBV7-3 to TRBJ2-1; 8 bases are a match to TRBD2. Losses at the gene ends were 5 bases for V and 7 bases for J; bases not matched to a gene: 13. CDR1 is SGHTA, CDR2 FQGTGA, per germline. CDR3 length equals 16 residues. CDR3 sequence: CASSTLAGCSWNEQFF. For the CDR3, the DNA is TGTGCCAGCAGCACATTAGCGGGGTGCTCTTGGAATGAGCAGTTCTTC.

This rearrangement joins TRBV5-4 to TRBJ2-7; 10 bases are shared with TRBD2. Trimming cost V 4 bases and J 4 bases; bases outside gene matches: 8. The CDR3 is 15 amino acids. Germline assignment: CDR1 SGHNT and CDR2 YYREEE (reference sequence). CDR3 DNA sequence: TGTGCCAGCAGCCCCGGAGGACTAGCGGAATACGAGCAGTACTTC. Translated: CASSPGGLAEYEQYF.

V gene TRBV5-1 combines with J gene TRBJ2-7, with 8 positions matching TRBD1. Germline CDR1 and CDR2: SGHRS and YFSETQ. The CDR3 runs to 17 residues. V lost 4 bases to trimming and J lost 1 base; unmatched junction nucleotides: 13. DNA for the CDR3: TGCGCCAGCAGCATCGGACAGGGCCGTCTCCTTTCCTACGAGCAGTACTTC. This translates into CASSIGQGRLLSYEQYF. The variable domain in full, with the rest retrieved from reference TRBV5-1 and TRBJ2-7, is KAGVTQTPRYLIKTRGQQVTLSCSPISGHRSVSWYQQTPGQGLQFLFEYFSETQRNKGNFPGRFSGRQFSNSRSEMNVSTLELGDSALYLCASSIGQGRLLSYEQYFGPGTRLTVT.

The CDR3 spells CASSFIIMGTSNYNEQFF. The CDR3 nucleotides read TGTGCCAGCAGTTTCATCATTATGGGGACTTCGAACTACAATGAGCAGTTCTTC. The chain couples TRBV27 to TRBJ2-1; weak D call: TRBD2 (6 bases). Trimming shortened V by 3 bases and J by 3 bases, and 21 bases separated the two germline ends. From germline, CDR1 is MNHEY and CDR2 SMNVEV (reference sequence). The CDR3 consists of 18 residues.

The chain uses TRBV4-3 and TRBJ2-7; TRBD2 agrees at 7 bases. Germline values: CDR1 LGHNA, CDR2 YSLEER. This CDR3 comprises 15 residues. J lost 3 bases, V lost 4 bases, and 9 bases had no gene match. This chain's CDR3 is CASSPGLTGGYEQYF. The DNA of the CDR3 is TGCGCCAGCAGCCCTGGACTCACGGGAGGCTACGAGCAGTACTTC.

This chain joins TRBV5-1 and TRBJ2-5; no clear D gene. Trimming left V 2 bases short and J 0 bases short, with 5 bases between. There are 13 residues in the CDR3. Germline V CDR1 and CDR2: SGHRS, YFSETQ. The CDR3 loop reads CASSLNNQETQYF. The CDR3, as DNA: TGCGCCAGCAGCTTAAACAACCAAGAGACCCAGTACTTC.

CDR3 sequence reads: CASSAGSNQPQHF. The CDR3 region has the DNA TGTGCCAGCAGCGCAGGGAGCAATCAGCCCCAGCATTTT. J is TRBJ1-5 and V is TRBV12-3 or TRBV12-4; D may be TRBD1 (5 bases). V lost 6 bases and J 1 base, leaving 7 bases between the germline ends. CDR3 length: 13 amino acids.